A selection of T cell receptor beta chains follows, all from one sample in a study of T cell responses to AZD1222 COVID-19 vaccine. The method was immunoSEQ multiplex PCR; TCRdb's version includes in-frame clones alone and lacks a portion of them. Seen here are 150,000 to 170,000 clones, roughly nine tenths observed once, and the top ten hold around 18%. Sequencing was performed on peripheral blood, taken on day 0 of AZD1222 vaccination. The receptors were sampled from an adult in good health. CDR3s include the opening cysteine and the closing phenylalanine or tryptophan. Each record gives: J gene, clone size, V gene, CDR3 length, D gene, CDR3 protein, CDR3 DNA. D genes are given only for firm matches. Not every row has a clone size; where given, it reads once, few, many or a size class.

>TRBJ1-1|NA|TRBV25-1|16|NA
CASSEYSLRQNTEAFF
TGTGCCAGCAGTGAATACTCCCTCAGACAGAACACTGAAGCTTTCTTT
>TRBJ2-7|few|TRBV30|11|NA
CAWRAIDEQYF
TGTGCCTGGAGAGCTATCGACGAGCAGTACTTC
>TRBJ2-4|NA|TRBV5-6|15|NA
CASRRGEILKNIQYF
TGTGCCAGCAGACGAGGGGAGATTCTCAAAAACATTCAGTACTTC
>TRBJ1-5|NA|TRBV10-3|14|TRBD1
CAISPGQGNQPQHF
TGTGCCATCAGTCCGGGACAGGGTAATCAGCCCCAGCATTTT
>TRBJ2-1|NA|TRBV3-1/TRBV3-2|17|TRBD2
CASSQDLFGLDKNEQFF
TGTGCCAGCAGCCAAGATCTTTTCGGACTAGACAAGAATGAGCAGTTCTTC
>TRBJ2-3|NA|TRBV19|13|NA
CASSMWRSGEKYF
TGTGCCAGTAGTATGTGGAGGTCAGGCGAGAAGTATTTT
>TRBJ1-6|NA|TRBV19|15|NA
CASSITHRGVTPLHF
TGTGCCAGTAGTATTACCCATCGGGGGGTAACACCCCTCCACTTT
>TRBJ1-5|NA|TRBV21-1|15|NA
CASSNRTGWNQPQHF
TGTGCCAGCAGCAACAGGACAGGGTGGAATCAGCCCCAGCATTTT
>TRBJ1-5|NA|TRBV15|15|NA
CATSRDGQCNQPQHF
TGTGCCACCAGCAGAGATGGGCAGTGCAATCAGCCCCAGCATTTT
>TRBJ1-2|NA|TRBV1|16|NA
CTSSPRHRQGPRGYTF
TGCACCAGCAGCCCACGTCACCGACAGGGGCCTCGGGGCTACACCTTC
>TRBJ2-1|NA|TRBV6-4|14|NA
CASSVTAQYNEQFF
TGTGCCAGCAGTGTGACAGCCCAATACAATGAGCAGTTCTTC
>TRBJ1-5|NA|TRBV5-6|14|NA
CASSLTASNQPQHF
TGTGCCAGCAGCTTGACGGCTAGCAATCAGCCCCAGCATTTT
>TRBJ2-1|NA|TRBV5-1|17|TRBD1
CASSLNPGQSSYNEQFF
TGCGCCAGCAGCTTAAATCCGGGACAGAGCTCCTACAATGAGCAGTTCTTC
>TRBJ1-6|NA|TRBV7-2|16|NA
CASSRDPGSYNSPLHF
TGTGCCAGCAGCCGGGACCCCGGCTCCTATAATTCACCCCTCCACTTT
>TRBJ1-5|NA|TRBV5-1|16|NA
CASSLLGLNSNQPQHF
TGCGCCAGCAGCTTGTTAGGGCTCAATAGCAATCAGCCCCAGCATTTT
>TRBJ1-3|NA|TRBV7-8|20|TRBD1
CASSLVGGQGIQFSGNTIYF
TGTGCCAGCAGCTTAGTAGGGGGACAGGGTATTCAATTCTCTGGAAACACCATATATTTT
>TRBJ1-1|NA|TRBV5-1|15|TRBD1
CASSGRTGASTEAFF
TGCGCCAGCAGCGGAAGGACAGGGGCTTCCACTGAAGCTTTCTTT
>TRBJ1-5|NA|TRBV3-1/TRBV3-2|16|NA
CASSKSQGFSNQPQHF
TGTGCCAGCAGCAAATCACAGGGATTTAGCAATCAGCCCCAGCATTTT
>TRBJ1-3|NA|TRBV4-2|13|NA
CASTDGEGRTIYF
TGTGCCAGCACCGACGGGGAAGGAAGGACCATATATTTT
>TRBJ2-7|once|TRBV12-5|13|NA
CASVLSGTYEQYF
TGTGCTAGTGTCCTGTCGGGGACTTACGAGCAGTACTTC
>TRBJ2-1|NA|TRBV3-1/TRBV3-2|14|TRBD2
CASSQVSGTSELFF
TGTGCCAGCAGCCAAGTGTCCGGGACTAGCGAACTGTTCTTC
>TRBJ2-7|many|TRBV11-2|14|NA
CASSLRSRVYEQYF
TGTGCCAGCAGCTTGAGGTCCAGGGTCTACGAGCAGTACTTC